The clone carrying this T cell receptor beta chain was counted at least ten times. TCRdb redid the calling of the 5' RACE reads with MiXCR, one entry per CDR3 protein. Here the sample spans hundreds of thousands of distinct CDR3 sequences, roughly 9.4% being singletons. The CDR3 has 14 amino acids. The germline V gene has CDR1 MNHEY and CDR2 SMNVEV (reference sequence). Trimming took 11 bases from V and 3 from J, leaving 18 bases between them. The sample originates from a study of identical twins. V usage is TRBV27 and J usage is TRBJ2-3, with a possible D match to TRBD1 (5 bases). This receptor was obtained from a woman under 30 in good health. Sequences were obtained from memory (CD45RO+) T cells sorted from blood. The CDR3 coding sequence is TGTGCCGCTGGTAGGGGATCTTCAACAGATACGCAGTATTTT. Its translation is CAAGRGSSTDTQYF.